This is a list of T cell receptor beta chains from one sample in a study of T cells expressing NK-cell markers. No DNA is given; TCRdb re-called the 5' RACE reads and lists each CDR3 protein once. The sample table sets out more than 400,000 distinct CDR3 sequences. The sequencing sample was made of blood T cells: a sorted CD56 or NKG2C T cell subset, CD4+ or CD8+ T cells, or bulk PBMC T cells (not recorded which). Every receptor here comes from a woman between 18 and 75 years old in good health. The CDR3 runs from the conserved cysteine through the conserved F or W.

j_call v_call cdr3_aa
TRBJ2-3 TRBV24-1 CATSDLIRGLPSTDTQYF
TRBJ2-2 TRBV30 CAQGRMNTGELFF
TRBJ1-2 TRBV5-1 CASSLDRTGSANYGYTF
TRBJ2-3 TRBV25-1 CASSESPAPTQYF
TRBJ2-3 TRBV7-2 CASSLGGGGGSTDTQYF
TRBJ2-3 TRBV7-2 CASSLDEDTQYF
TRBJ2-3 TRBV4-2 CASSQESGADTQYF
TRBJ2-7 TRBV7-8 CASIGSSSYEQYF
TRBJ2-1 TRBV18 CASSSLATYNEQFF
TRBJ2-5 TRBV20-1 CSAPRDETQYF
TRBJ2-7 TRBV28 CASSPVYGTGGLEQYF
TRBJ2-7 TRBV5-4 CASSLSLAGSGEQYF
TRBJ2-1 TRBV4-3 CASSQGAWGTGDYHEQFF
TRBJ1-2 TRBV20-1 CSATTRGGGYTF
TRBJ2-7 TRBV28 CASNSGRRDEQYF
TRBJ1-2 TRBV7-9 CASSVDRDSYGYTF
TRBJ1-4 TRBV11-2 CASHGGNDEKLFF
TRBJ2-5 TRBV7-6 CASSSGLDGETQYF
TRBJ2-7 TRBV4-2 CASSQEGLASYEQYF
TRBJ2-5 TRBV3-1 CASSQVDETQYF